This TCR beta chain was captured in a study of shared clonotypes between healthy human individuals (dated by TCRdb to 2018 to 2021). The study in broad terms: The cohort included a few men and a couple of women between 18 and 49 years of age. Different laboratories and diverse techniques were used to prepare libraries and sequence TCR repertoires, to increase sequencing depth and limit assay-specific biases. Each donor's leukapheresis produced roughly between about 0.9 and 9.5 billion PBMCs. For each donor, three plates each were used for CD4 naive and CD4 memory, two plates were used for CD8 naive, and one plate was used for CD8 memory. To estimate repertoire size and how much clonotypes are shared between individuals, the study performed deep sequencing of blood TCR repertoires from roughly five healthy adults.

TCR CDR3 regions were amplified from genomic DNA by multiplex PCR using the deep immunoSEQ assay. Extracted genomic DNA from each cell subset was distributed evenly across all wells of several immunoSEQ 96-well plates, and each plate was treated as a replicate. For sorted subsets, each replicate PCR was loaded with roughly 190 ng genomic DNA, equivalent to about 30,000 T cell genomes. Purified libraries were measured with a Qubit 3.0 fluorometer, size-checked on a Bioanalyzer 2100, and measured again with the KAPA Library Quantification kit. A separate single-read 150-cycle Illumina NextSeq 550 flow cell was used to sequence each immunoSEQ 96-well plate. Turning to the authors' computational methods: Because only junctional sequences without quality scores were contained in the immunoSEQ output, filtering matching that applied to full-length reads could not be performed. Sequences were annotated with PyIR, a Python wrapper for IgBLAST v1.9, and V/J genes and CDR3 were assigned using IMGT germline references. Any read was removed if the V/J assignment was weak (E-value above 1e-6), the CDR3 was missing, or the read contained stop codons, out-of-frame junctions, or ambiguous translated residues. A V3J clonotype was defined by an identical inferred V gene, J gene, and CDR3 amino acid sequence. Percentage overlap between repertoires was computed as shared unique clonotypes divided by the size of the smaller repertoire. Repertoire richness was assessed with RTK rarefaction, the Chao1 estimator, and Recon v2.1 estimates of unobserved clonotypes. Generation probabilities for all TCRbeta clonotypes obtained by the gDNA method from several donors were computed using OLGA. Entries here come from immuneACCESS through TCRdb and include only in-frame sequences with V and J called. Some clones fail to appear in such tables; in the studies checked, an unresolved V gene covers under half of the shortfall, and the cause of the remainder is unknown. The V and J calls and clone size are taken from that table; D and trimming were inferred from the DNA. Recorded for this sample are roughly 2,000,000 clones; 90% to 95% of them occurred a single time. Together, the top ten hold about 1.6% of the sample.

Remarks on this clone: No cognate antigen has been identified for it. Base quality data are lacking; no much larger clone is found one base away.

Points the paper makes about the study in general: Because the study included only a small number of donors, the genetic and exposure-history diversity represented was limited. Higher generation probabilities were observed for clonotypes shared by all four sorted-subset donors than for non-shared clonotypes. Only blood was sampled, and tissue TCR repertoires likely differ from those in blood. Sharing across a few donors was observed for approximately 5% of naive CD4, over 3% of naive CD8, roughly 2.4% of memory CD4, and over 0.3% of memory CD8 clonotypes. Even with the large sequencing depth, rarefaction of the sorted-subset datasets indicated that sequencing was incomplete. Naive subsets generally had larger estimated clonotype richness than memory subsets. Based on pairwise subsampling, the degree of clonotype sharing among donors was expected to be affected by sequencing depth.

CD8 naive samples consisted of CD45RO-negative cells that were positively selected for CCR7, yielding a CD45RA+CCR7+ population without TemRA cells. The donors were healthy, HIV-negative adults who had no recently reported acute infections or vaccinations. Every donor was a Caucasian adult residing in Nashville, Tennessee, USA. After blood collection by leukapheresis, PBMCs were isolated using Ficoll-Histopaque density gradient centrifugation and then cryopreserved in the vapor phase of liquid nitrogen. Analytical flow cytometry was used to check the purity and quantity of each magnetically sorted T cell population. Genomic DNA was isolated from each sorted fraction and quantified by UV absorbance on a Nanodrop 2000c. Sequenced material: naive CD8+ T cells from PBMCs. The cell subset or site label of this sample denotes: CD45RA+CCR7+. The sequence derives from a man younger than 35 in good health. Some clones in this sample may be carry-over from other donors' samples.

The nucleotide sequence reads TGTGCCAGTAAACTAGCGGGAGATACCGGGGAGCTGTTTTTT. The resulting protein is CASKLAGDTGELFF. Recombination joined TRBV7-7 with TRBJ2-2; the central 11 bases match TRBD2. Per the germline V gene (reference sequence), SSHAT is the CDR1 and FNYEAQ is the CDR2. Its CDR3 holds 14 amino acids, cysteine through phenylalanine. The read is trimmed to its CDR3 DNA, 42 bases read in frame from base 1. Relative to germline, V is missing 9 bases and J is missing 5 bases, with 5 bases of the junction outside any gene match.